The 18 T cell receptor beta chains given below trace back to one sample, sequenced in a study of T-cell memory formation after mild COVID-19 (dated by TCRdb to the early 2020s). The library was produced with 5' RACE. The data were produced on an Illumina NovaSeq 6000. TCRdb applied fastp at Q25 and MiXCR to the public reads, then kept only in-frame beta chains. Each entry merges the rows of one CDR3 protein and shows their most common DNA and genes. Across this sample there are roughly 580,000 distinct CDR3 sequences, with approximately 18% seen only once. Around 13% of the sample is held by the ten biggest clonotypes. Sequencing was performed on PBMCs or a T cell subset sorted from them (not recorded which). The receptor source for this set is an adult woman who had mild COVID-19 (a few samples of this study predate the infection). The sample titles of this study are shuffled in the database, so cell type and time point are left out; the donor was told from shared clones.

V usage is TRBV9 and J usage is TRBJ2-3; D is ambiguous. V gave up 0 bases and J gave up 5 bases, with 7 bases separating them. CDR3 length equals 13 residues. CDR1 and CDR2 (germline): SGDLS, YYNGEE. The CDR3 bases are TGTGCCAGCAGCGTAGGGTCAGGAGATACGCAGTATTTT. It translates to CASSVGSGDTQYF.

The table lists this clonotype with a few counts. This rearrangement joins TRBV29-1 to TRBJ2-1; the match to TRBD1 covers 8 bases. V shed 1 base and J 4 bases; nucleotides not matched to a gene: 6. Germline values: CDR1 SQVTM, CDR2 ANQGSEA. The CDR3 is made up of 15 amino acids. Written as DNA, the CDR3 is TGCAGCGTTGAAGGGGAAGGGACAGGTTACAATGAGCAGTTCTTC. Its protein is CSVEGEGTGYNEQFF.

This sequence joins TRBV11-2 and TRBJ2-3; 9 positions agree with TRBD2. Germline assignment: CDR1 SGHAT and CDR2 FQNNGV. V shed 0 bases and J 3 bases; nucleotides not matched to a gene: 7. CDR3 size: 17 residues. CDR3 bases: TGTGCCAGCAGCTTAGATATAGCGGGAGATCCGACAGATACGCAGTATTTT. This sequence encodes CASSLDIAGDPTDTQYF.

The chain joins TRBV7-3 to TRBJ1-2, with 7 bases matching TRBD1. Looked up from germline, CDR1 is SGHTA and CDR2 is FQGTGA. V was clipped by 2 bases and J by 4 bases; unmatched bases: 4. CDR3 size: 14 residues. Here the CDR3 reads CASSLVGQSYGYTF. In DNA, the CDR3 is TGTGCCAGCAGCTTAGTGGGACAGAGCTATGGCTACACCTTC.

This clonotype was counted between two and nine times. The CDR3 DNA reads TGTGCCAGCAGCTTAGAGTGGACTAGAGCAGATACGCAGTATTTT. Translation: CASSLEWTRADTQYF. The V and J genes are TRBV7-2 and TRBJ2-3, with TRBD2 matching 7 bases. Germline values: CDR1 SGHTA, CDR2 FQGNSA. The CDR3 is made up of 15 amino acids. The junction had 5 bases not matched to a gene; V was cut back by 1 base and J by 4 bases.

This clonotype has more than one count but fewer than ten. This sequence joins TRBV6-5 and TRBJ2-7; a possible D gene is TRBD1 (7 bases). V lost 0 bases to trimming and J lost 7 bases, with 19 bases between them. Germline lookup yields CDR1 MNHEY and CDR2 SVGAGI. This CDR3 is 16 amino acids long. CDR3 coding DNA: TGTGCCAGCAGTTACTCGCTGAGACAGGGAGGCTTGGAGCAGTACTTC. It specifies CASSYSLRQGGLEQYF.

This clonotype was counted only a few times. The chain carries TRBV11-3 and TRBJ2-1; 7 bases agree with TRBD2. Germline V CDR1 and CDR2: SGHNT, YENEEA. Trimming removed 0 bases from V and 2 bases from J; junction bases left unmatched: 7. CDR3 length: 17 amino acids. The CDR3 loop is CASSLDPASGAYNEQFF. Here the CDR3 DNA reads TGTGCCAGCAGCTTAGATCCTGCTAGCGGAGCCTACAATGAGCAGTTCTTC.

The rearrangement joins TRBV30 to TRBJ2-2; 12 positions match TRBD2. Germline CDR1 and CDR2: GTSNPN and SVGIG (reference sequence). Unmatched junction bases numbered 16, after V lost 8 bases and J lost 6 bases. The CDR3 spans 17 residues. This CDR3 is CARDHRTSGIFAGELFF. For the CDR3, the DNA is TGTGCCAGAGACCACCGGACTAGCGGGATTTTTGCCGGGGAGCTGTTTTTT.

This chain uses TRBV18 with TRBJ2-1, with D perhaps TRBD2 (5 bases). The CDR3 totals 13 residues. The germline V gene has CDR1 KGHSH and CDR2 LQKENI. Deletions cut 4 bases from V and 8 bases from J, with 12 bases between. The CDR3 sequence: CASSLVSSYEQFF. Written as DNA, the CDR3 is TGTGCCAGCTCACTGGTCTCTAGCTATGAGCAGTTCTTC.

J is TRBJ2-1 and V is TRBV11-2; a weak D match, TRBD1 (6 bases). The CDR3 runs 15 residues. Germline V CDR1 and CDR2: SGHAT, FQNNGV. V was trimmed by 5 bases and J by 7 bases, leaving 18 bases between them. CDR3 in amino acids: CASSPSLGQLNEQFF. CDR3 DNA sequence: TGTGCCAGCAGCCCGAGTCTTGGACAGCTTAATGAGCAGTTCTTC.

This clonotype was counted only a few times. The rearrangement uses TRBV15 and TRBJ1-5, with 8 bases fitting TRBD1. The CDR3 has 16 amino acids. V dropped 1 base and J dropped 2; count of bases not matched to a gene: 4. CDR1 and CDR2 from the germline V gene are LNHNV and YYDKDF (reference sequence). The DNA for the CDR3 is TGTGCCACCAGCAGAGGTGGGGACAGGCGCAATCAGCCCCAGCATTTT. This codes for CATSRGGDRRNQPQHF.

This clonotype was picked up a small number of times. This rearrangement joins TRBV10-3 to TRBJ2-7, with D possibly TRBD2 on 7 matching bases. The CDR3 is 13 amino acids. Trimming stripped 8 bases from V and 1 base from J, with 12 bases between. Looked up from germline, CDR1 is ENHRY and CDR2 is SYGVKD. DNA for the CDR3: TGTGCCATCCGAGAGGGGGGGTCCTACGAGCAGTACTTC. Translated: CAIREGGSYEQYF.

As DNA, the CDR3 is TGCAGTGCTAGAACCGCGAGACTCTCCTACGAGCAGTACTTC. This translates into CSARTARLSYEQYF. The chain has TRBV20-1 and TRBJ2-7; no clear D. The CDR3 sequence is 14 residues long. V lost 2 bases and J lost 0, with 11 bases in between. Germline V lookup: CDR1 DFQATT, CDR2 SNEGSKA (reference sequence).

The chain links TRBV5-4 to TRBJ1-1; D gene ambiguous. Germline V lookup: CDR1 SGHNT, CDR2 YYREEE (reference sequence). The CDR3 length is 13 residues. The V and J ends lost 7 bases and 3 bases respectively, with 13 bases between them. The DNA of the CDR3 is TGTGCCAGCCACCCCTCTGGGGACACTGAAGCTTTCTTT. The encoded protein is CASHPSGDTEAFF. Full variable domain (remainder filled in from reference TRBV5-4 and TRBJ1-1): ETGVTQSPTHLIKTRGQQVTLRCSSQSGHNTVSWYQQALGQGPQFIFQYYREEENGRGNFPPRFSGLQFPNYSSELNVNALELDDSALYLCASHPSGDTEAFFGQGTRLTVV.

This chain links TRBV7-9 with TRBJ2-3; TRBD2 agrees at 11 bases. The CDR3 sequence is 17 residues long. Germline V gene sequence: CDR1 SEHNR, CDR2 FQNEAQ (reference sequence). V gave up 2 bases and J gave up 2 bases; unmatched junction bases: 6. The CDR3 DNA is TGTGCCAGCAGCTTACCCACTAGCGGGGGTTTCACAGATACGCAGTATTTT. Translated: CASSLPTSGGFTDTQYF.

The gene calls are TRBV20-1 and TRBJ2-5; 9 nucleotides agree with TRBD1. The CDR3 sequence is 15 residues long. Germline trimming cut 0 bases from V and 7 bases from J; bases unmatched to any gene: 9. Germline CDR1 is DFQATT and CDR2 is SNEGSKA (reference sequence). Here the CDR3 reads CSARDGTGPFGTQYF. CDR3 sequence (DNA): TGCAGTGCTAGAGATGGGACAGGGCCCTTTGGGACCCAGTACTTC.

The chain has TRBV7-9 and TRBJ1-1; TRBD1 is a possible D gene (5 bases). Germline assignment: CDR1 SEHNR and CDR2 FQNEAQ (reference sequence). V gave up 0 bases and J gave up 3 bases, with 8 bases separating them. The CDR3 consists of 14 residues. CDR3 loop: CASSLASGDTEAFF. For the CDR3, the DNA is TGTGCCAGCAGCTTAGCGTCGGGGGACACTGAAGCTTTCTTT.

A few counts support this clonotype. The chain is built from TRBV5-1 and TRBJ1-2; D not resolved. V shed 5 bases and J shed 4 bases, with 21 bases lying between them. This CDR3 has 16 amino acids. CDR1 is SGHRS, CDR2 YFSETQ, per germline. The CDR3 coding sequence is TGCGCCAGCAGTTTCGAAGGCAGTCTCTCTCGCTATGGCTACACCTTC. Its protein is CASSFEGSLSRYGYTF.